Below, one T cell receptor (beta chain) is given with its context. The target antigen is unknown. A second PCR of roughly 7 to 11 cycles used a sample-barcoded 5' primer and a J-beta primer mix. Each cDNA molecule was tagged by a template-switch adaptor with 12 random nucleotides. MiXCR, applied by TCRdb to the 5' RACE reads, yields one record per CDR3 protein. The sample has 890,000 or so distinct CDR3 sequences, under 80% seen once; the top ten hold roughly 25%. J was trimmed by 13 bases and V by 6 bases; bases with no gene match: 11. This CDR3 is built from 13 residues. CDR1 and CDR2 (germline): MDHEN, SYDVKM. This specimen belongs to a study of blood T cells in healthy people across ages. Study conclusions and caveats: Diversity estimates from one million T cells were considered underestimates. Across samples, TCR beta diversity tracked strongly with naive T cell percentage.

Input material: blood. This TCR derives from a man younger than 40 in good health. The V and J genes are TRBV28 and TRBJ2-4; 8 bases match TRBD1. In nucleotides, the CDR3 is TGTGCCAGCAGCCTGACAGGGGTTTTGGAGCAGTACTTC. Protein: CASSLTGVLEQYF.